These T cell receptor beta chains were read from a single sample in a study of blood T cell repertoires in COVID-19. The repertoire was sequenced with immunoSEQ multiplex PCR; TCRdb's copy has only in-frame clones and lacks some. The top ten hold roughly 8.3% of the sample, which has some 250,000 clones, around 89% seen once. The sample was PBMCs or T cells enriched from blood (not recorded which). These receptors were taken from a man in his forties who had recovered from COVID-19. The CDR3 runs from the conserved cysteine through the conserved F or W. Fields, in order: V gene, J gene, D gene, clone size, CDR3 DNA, CDR3 protein. The D gene is left open where the match is weak. Where a row states a size, it is once, few, many or the class of an expanded clone; other rows omit it.

v_call: TRBV6-5; j_call: TRBJ1-5; d_call: TRBD1; clone_size: once; cdr3_nt: TGTGCCAGCAGTCCGGACAGGTGGGGGGATCAGCCCCAGCATTTT; cdr3_aa: CASSPDRWGDQPQHF
v_call: TRBV27; j_call: TRBJ1-2; d_call: TRBD1; clone_size: -; cdr3_nt: TGTGCCAGCAGTGAGGGGGCGCGTGGTTTTTTGGATGGCTACACCTTC; cdr3_aa: CASSEGARGFLDGYTF
v_call: TRBV18; j_call: TRBJ2-1; d_call: -; clone_size: -; cdr3_nt: TGTGCCAGCTCACCCACAGGACGCAGCTTCGGTGAGCAGTTCTTC; cdr3_aa: CASSPTGRSFGEQFF
v_call: TRBV12-3/TRBV12-4; j_call: TRBJ1-4; d_call: TRBD1; clone_size: -; cdr3_nt: TGTGCCAGCAGTCAGACAGGGAATGAAAAACTGTTTTTT; cdr3_aa: CASSQTGNEKLFF
v_call: TRBV10-2; j_call: TRBJ2-7; d_call: TRBD1; clone_size: once; cdr3_nt: TGCGCCAGCAGTGAGGGACAGGGTATCCACGAGCAGTACTTC; cdr3_aa: CASSEGQGIHEQYF
v_call: TRBV4-3; j_call: TRBJ1-4; d_call: -; clone_size: -; cdr3_nt: TGCGCCAGCAGCCAAAACAGGGTCATTTGGTATGAAAAACTGTTTTTT; cdr3_aa: CASSQNRVIWYEKLFF
v_call: TRBV28; j_call: TRBJ2-7; d_call: -; clone_size: once; cdr3_nt: TGTGCCAGCAGTTTGGCACCAACCTACGAGCAGTACTTC; cdr3_aa: CASSLAPTYEQYF
v_call: TRBV27; j_call: TRBJ1-5; d_call: -; clone_size: -; cdr3_nt: TGTGCCAGCAGTTTTGCGGGCCTGGGGAATCAGCCCCAGCATTTT; cdr3_aa: CASSFAGLGNQPQHF
v_call: TRBV6-1; j_call: TRBJ1-1; d_call: -; clone_size: -; cdr3_nt: TGTGCCAGCAGTGAAGGCGTGGGCTGGGACACTGAAGCTTTCTTT; cdr3_aa: CASSEGVGWDTEAFF
v_call: TRBV5-1; j_call: TRBJ2-5; d_call: -; clone_size: -; cdr3_nt: TGCGCCAGCAGCCAGGGGGGATTCGAGGGGACCCAGTACTTC; cdr3_aa: CASSQGGFEGTQYF
v_call: TRBV7-9; j_call: TRBJ1-6; d_call: TRBD1; clone_size: -; cdr3_nt: TGTGCCAGCAGATTAGGACAGGCTAATTCACCCCTCCACTTT; cdr3_aa: CASRLGQANSPLHF
v_call: TRBV4-2; j_call: TRBJ2-1; d_call: TRBD2; clone_size: -; cdr3_nt: TGTGCCAGCAGCCAAGGGGCTAGCGGGATCAATGAGCAGTTCTTC; cdr3_aa: CASSQGASGINEQFF
v_call: TRBV5-1; j_call: TRBJ1-5; d_call: TRBD1; clone_size: -; cdr3_nt: TGCGCCAGCAGCTTGGAGGGGGCTGGTCAGCCCCAGCATTTT; cdr3_aa: CASSLEGAGQPQHF
v_call: TRBV18; j_call: TRBJ2-2; d_call: TRBD1; clone_size: -; cdr3_nt: TGTGCCAGCTCACGGGACAGCACCGGGGAGCTGTTTTTT; cdr3_aa: CASSRDSTGELFF
v_call: TRBV7-3; j_call: TRBJ1-1; d_call: -; clone_size: -; cdr3_nt: TGTGCCAGCAGCACCGTCACCGGGGCTGAAGCTTTCTTT; cdr3_aa: CASSTVTGAEAFF
v_call: TRBV27; j_call: TRBJ2-7; d_call: TRBD1; clone_size: -; cdr3_nt: TGTGCCAGCAGTAAACAGGGGTACGAGCAGTACTTC; cdr3_aa: CASSKQGYEQYF